The 5 T cell receptor beta chains below come from one sample, sequenced in a study of regulatory T cells in long-lasting Graves disease. To make TCR beta libraries, researchers used iRepertoire HTBI primers and Arm-PCR of CDR3 regions. TCRdb called the multiplex PCR reads again in MiXCR, with one record for every CDR3 protein. The table includes around 450,000 distinct CDR3 sequences, roughly 21% detected once. Regarding time point: persistent/refractory GD, antithyroid drugs over 5 years with positive TRAb. Preparation of the TCR library used RNA extracted from PBMCs. This specimen consisted of peripheral blood mononuclear cells (PBMCs), obtained when the disease was refractory, from a patient treated with antithyroid drugs. These receptors were taken from a female donor with Graves disease.

In this sample, this clonotype turned up many times. The germline gene is not matched at one end of the junction; a read error may be the cause. The genes are TRBV28 and TRBJ2-5; 7 bases map to TRBD1. This CDR3 is 13 amino acids long. Germline lookup yields CDR1 MDHEN and CDR2 SYDVKM. Here the CDR3 reads CAGSSGQQETQYF. Written as DNA, the CDR3 is TGTGCCGGCAGTTCGGGACAGCAAGAGACCCAGTACTTC.

This clonotype was seen at least ten times. V is TRBV28 and J is TRBJ1-6; no reliable D call. This CDR3 contains 14 residues. Per germline, CDR1 MDHEN and CDR2 SYDVKM. Trimming left V 6 bases short and J 0 bases short, with 6 bases between. The DNA for the CDR3 is TGTGCCAGCAGACCGAGCTCCTATAATTCACCCCTCCACTTT. Protein sequence: CASRPSSYNSPLHF.

This clonotype was picked up many times. The gene calls are TRBV6-5 and TRBJ1-1, with D possibly being TRBD1 (5 bases). Looked up from germline, CDR1 is MNHEY and CDR2 is SVGAGI. V gave up 2 bases and J gave up 7 bases, with 11 bases separating them. CDR3 length: 13 amino acids. The CDR3 spells CASSYNLQGEAFF. The CDR3 region has the DNA TGTGCCAGCAGTTACAACCTGCAGGGTGAAGCTTTCTTT.

There are many counts of this clonotype. The gene calls are TRBV4-1 and TRBJ2-7; D assignment may be TRBD1 or TRBD2 (5 bases each). Trimming shortened V by 1 base and J by 3 bases, and 10 bases separated the two germline ends. CDR3 length equals 14 residues. Germline lookup yields CDR1 MGHRA and CDR2 YSYEKL. CDR3 DNA sequence: TGCGCCAGCAGCCAAGCTGGGGACCGCTACGAGCAGTACTTC. It translates to CASSQAGDRYEQYF.

Of note for this clonotype: With a much larger clone just one base away, this may be a read error. CDR3 protein: CACSFEALTDEQYF. In DNA form, the CDR3 reads TGTGCCTGCAGTTTTGAGGCCTTAACGGACGAGCAGTACTTC. The chain joins TRBV28 to TRBJ2-7; the D is unclear. Per germline, CDR1 MDHEN and CDR2 SYDVKM. The CDR3 spans 14 residues.